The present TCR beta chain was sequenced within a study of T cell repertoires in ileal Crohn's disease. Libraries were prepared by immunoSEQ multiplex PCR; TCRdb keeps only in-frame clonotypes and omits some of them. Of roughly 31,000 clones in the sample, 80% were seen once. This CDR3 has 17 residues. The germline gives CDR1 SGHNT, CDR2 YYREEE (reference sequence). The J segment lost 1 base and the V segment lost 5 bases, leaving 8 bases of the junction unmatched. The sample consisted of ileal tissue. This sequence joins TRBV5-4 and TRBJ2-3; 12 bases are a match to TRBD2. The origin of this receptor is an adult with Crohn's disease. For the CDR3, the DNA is TGTGCCAGCAGTTCGACTAGCGGGAGAGGGCGCACAGATACGCAGTATTTT. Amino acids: CASSSTSGRGRTDTQYF.